This TCR beta chain is drawn from a study of blood T cell repertoires in COVID-19. Study context: The cDNA or gDNA used as material had been derived from T cells, B-cell-depleted T cells, or PBMCs.

Germline V gives CDR1 MRHNA, CDR2 SNTAGT. This CDR3 is 15 amino acids long. The ends were cut back, 4 bases at V and 0 bases at J, with 9 bases in the middle. This study enrolled people aged roughly 18 to 89 from approximately 24 US geographic areas. Allocation to cohorts depended on clinical history reported by the participants. TCRdb keeps only in-frame clones here, not all; method: immunoSEQ multiplex PCR. The table shows 180,000 or so clones, with 80% to 85% occurring only once. The chain carries TRBV6-4 and TRBJ2-2; D is undetermined. The origin of this receptor is a woman aged 60-75 years who had recovered from COVID-19. The sequencing input was PBMCs or T cells enriched from blood (not recorded which). CDR3 nucleotide sequence: TGTGCCAGCAGTGCGACATCCGCGAACACCGGGGAGCTGTTTTTT. Protein sequence: CASSATSANTGELFF.